Listed below are T cell receptor beta chains from one sample, sequenced in a study of T cells after posttransplantation cyclophosphamide. Method: immunoSEQ multiplex PCR; TCRdb's copy keeps in-frame clones and lacks some. The sample consists of approximately 56,000 clones, 85% to 95% of them appearing once. Specimen: PBMCs. The receptor set was obtained from a young woman in good health and a related stem cell transplant donor. Each CDR3 is given with its conserved first and last residue. The order of the fields is V gene, D gene, clone size, J gene, CDR3 protein, CDR3 DNA. D genes are given only for firm matches. Clone size is given for some rows only: seen once, a few or many times, or a class if the clone is expanded.

V gene: TRBV11-2; D gene: TRBD1; clone size: -; J gene: TRBJ2-2; CDR3 protein: CASSPARGRSTGELFF; CDR3 DNA: TGTGCCAGCAGCCCTGCGAGGGGGCGCTCCACCGGGGAGCTGTTTTTT
V gene: TRBV19; D gene: TRBD1; clone size: -; J gene: TRBJ2-3; CDR3 protein: CASSIGTGGPDTQYF; CDR3 DNA: TGTGCCAGTAGTATCGGGACAGGGGGCCCAGATACGCAGTATTTT
V gene: TRBV27; D gene: -; clone size: -; J gene: TRBJ2-7; CDR3 protein: CASSLSVRGPYEQYF; CDR3 DNA: TGTGCCAGCAGTTTATCGGTGCGGGGGCCGTACGAGCAGTACTTC
V gene: TRBV2; D gene: -; clone size: once; J gene: TRBJ1-2; CDR3 protein: CASSVMRVQLYGYTF; CDR3 DNA: TGTGCCAGCAGTGTTATGAGGGTTCAGCTCTATGGCTACACCTTC
V gene: TRBV7-2; D gene: -; clone size: -; J gene: TRBJ2-4; CDR3 protein: CASSLAGAEDIQYF; CDR3 DNA: TGTGCCAGCAGCTTAGCCGGTGCGGAGGACATTCAGTACTTC
V gene: TRBV10-3; D gene: -; clone size: -; J gene: TRBJ1-1; CDR3 protein: CATQRTENTEAFF; CDR3 DNA: TGTGCCACCCAGAGGACTGAGAACACTGAAGCTTTCTTT
V gene: TRBV5-8; D gene: -; clone size: -; J gene: TRBJ1-1; CDR3 protein: CASSSIDRFNTEAFF; CDR3 DNA: TGTGCCAGCAGCTCTATCGACAGGTTTAACACTGAAGCTTTCTTT
V gene: TRBV10-3; D gene: -; clone size: -; J gene: TRBJ1-1; CDR3 protein: CAIRGGNTEAFF; CDR3 DNA: TGTGCCATCAGAGGGGGAAACACTGAAGCTTTCTTT
V gene: TRBV6-5; D gene: TRBD1; clone size: -; J gene: TRBJ2-7; CDR3 protein: CASSSPDRGRSKQYF; CDR3 DNA: TGTGCCAGCAGTTCCCCGGACAGGGGACGTAGTAAGCAGTACTTC
V gene: TRBV5-4; D gene: -; clone size: -; J gene: TRBJ1-3; CDR3 protein: CASSLTRGGRNTIYF; CDR3 DNA: TGTGCCAGCAGCTTGACACGAGGGGGAAGAAACACCATATATTTT
V gene: TRBV15; D gene: TRBD1; clone size: -; J gene: TRBJ2-2; CDR3 protein: CATRETGSEKGHTGELFF; CDR3 DNA: TGTGCCACCAGGGAGACAGGGAGTGAGAAAGGCCACACCGGGGAGCTGTTTTTT
V gene: TRBV7-2; D gene: TRBD2; clone size: once; J gene: TRBJ2-7; CDR3 protein: CASIGSGGRKTYEQYF; CDR3 DNA: TGTGCCAGCATAGGAAGCGGGGGCCGTAAGACCTACGAGCAGTACTTC
V gene: TRBV11-2; D gene: -; clone size: -; J gene: TRBJ2-7; CDR3 protein: CASSLERGEQYF; CDR3 DNA: TGTGCCAGCAGCTTAGAGCGCGGCGAGCAGTACTTC
V gene: TRBV28; D gene: TRBD1; clone size: -; J gene: TRBJ2-3; CDR3 protein: CASSDRDRGTDTQYF; CDR3 DNA: TGTGCCAGCAGTGACCGGGACAGGGGCACAGATACGCAGTATTTT
V gene: TRBV25-1; D gene: TRBD1; clone size: -; J gene: TRBJ1-1; CDR3 protein: CASSAVRGQGANTEAFF; CDR3 DNA: TGTGCCAGCAGTGCGGTCCGAGGACAGGGGGCGAACACTGAAGCTTTCTTT
V gene: TRBV19; D gene: TRBD1; clone size: -; J gene: TRBJ1-1; CDR3 protein: CASKWDREVAEAFF; CDR3 DNA: TGTGCCAGTAAGTGGGACAGGGAGGTCGCTGAAGCTTTCTTT
V gene: TRBV7-2; D gene: -; clone size: few; J gene: TRBJ1-1; CDR3 protein: CASSRNLRGEAFF; CDR3 DNA: TGTGCCAGCAGCCGCAACCTAAGAGGTGAAGCTTTCTTT
V gene: TRBV25-1; D gene: -; clone size: -; J gene: TRBJ2-2; CDR3 protein: CASSEFGGTGELFF; CDR3 DNA: TGTGCCAGCAGTGAATTTGGGGGGACCGGGGAGCTGTTTTTT
V gene: TRBV7-9; D gene: -; clone size: -; J gene: TRBJ2-2; CDR3 protein: CASSEWTNGELFF; CDR3 DNA: TGTGCCAGCAGCGAATGGACAAACGGGGAGCTGTTTTTT
V gene: TRBV19; D gene: -; clone size: -; J gene: TRBJ1-5; CDR3 protein: CASNIRGGDQPQHF; CDR3 DNA: TGTGCCAGTAACATAAGGGGGGGAGATCAGCCCCAGCATTTT
V gene: TRBV10-3; D gene: -; clone size: -; J gene: TRBJ1-4; CDR3 protein: CAIRAETANEKLFF; CDR3 DNA: TGTGCCATCAGGGCAGAGACTGCGAATGAAAAACTGTTTTTT
V gene: TRBV29-1; D gene: -; clone size: -; J gene: TRBJ2-1; CDR3 protein: CSVENQNNEQFF; CDR3 DNA: TGCAGCGTTGAAAATCAAAACAATGAGCAGTTCTTC
V gene: TRBV5-1; D gene: -; clone size: -; J gene: TRBJ2-3; CDR3 protein: CASSLAVDFTDTQYF; CDR3 DNA: TGCGCCAGCAGCTTAGCGGTGGACTTCACAGATACGCAGTATTTT
V gene: TRBV5-6; D gene: TRBD1; clone size: once; J gene: TRBJ2-5; CDR3 protein: CASSSADRGQETQYF; CDR3 DNA: TGTGCCAGCAGCTCGGCCGACAGGGGCCAAGAGACCCAGTACTTC
V gene: TRBV5-1; D gene: -; clone size: -; J gene: TRBJ2-3; CDR3 protein: CASSLSADSTDTQYF; CDR3 DNA: TGCGCCAGCAGCCTTAGCGCGGATAGCACAGATACGCAGTATTTT
V gene: TRBV2; D gene: -; clone size: -; J gene: TRBJ1-2; CDR3 protein: CASRASGIYGYTF; CDR3 DNA: TGTGCCAGCAGGGCATCGGGTATATATGGCTACACCTTC
V gene: TRBV19; D gene: -; clone size: -; J gene: TRBJ1-2; CDR3 protein: CASSIQGRGYGYTF; CDR3 DNA: TGTGCCAGTAGTATCCAGGGGCGAGGCTATGGCTACACCTTC
V gene: TRBV5-5; D gene: TRBD1; clone size: -; J gene: TRBJ1-1; CDR3 protein: CASSLAGAGGMNTEAFF; CDR3 DNA: TGTGCCAGCAGCTTGGCCGGGGCAGGGGGGATGAACACTGAAGCTTTCTTT
V gene: TRBV29-1; D gene: TRBD2; clone size: -; J gene: TRBJ2-3; CDR3 protein: CSVAGTSGDLGDTQYF; CDR3 DNA: TGCAGCGTCGCCGGGACTAGCGGGGACTTGGGAGATACGCAGTATTTT
V gene: TRBV2; D gene: -; clone size: -; J gene: TRBJ2-3; CDR3 protein: CASSAAGSSTDTQYF; CDR3 DNA: TGTGCCAGCAGTGCGGCGGGGTCTAGCACAGATACGCAGTATTTT
V gene: TRBV2; D gene: TRBD1; clone size: -; J gene: TRBJ2-3; CDR3 protein: CASSEGTGGTDTQYF; CDR3 DNA: TGTGCCAGCAGTGAAGGAACAGGGGGCACAGATACGCAGTATTTT
V gene: TRBV10-3; D gene: -; clone size: -; J gene: TRBJ2-7; CDR3 protein: CAISDSSYEQYF; CDR3 DNA: TGTGCCATCAGTGACTCCTCCTACGAGCAGTACTTC
V gene: TRBV5-4; D gene: TRBD2; clone size: -; J gene: TRBJ2-1; CDR3 protein: CASSGRLAGGLNEQFF; CDR3 DNA: TGTGCCAGCAGCGGAAGACTAGCGGGGGGGCTCAATGAGCAGTTCTTC
V gene: TRBV28; D gene: -; clone size: once; J gene: TRBJ1-6; CDR3 protein: CASSFTDSPLHF; CDR3 DNA: TGTGCCAGCAGTTTTACGGATTCACCCCTCCACTTT
V gene: TRBV23-1; D gene: -; clone size: -; J gene: TRBJ2-5; CDR3 protein: CASSHLETQYF; CDR3 DNA: TGCGCCAGCAGTCACTTAGAGACCCAGTACTTC
V gene: TRBV7-6; D gene: -; clone size: -; J gene: TRBJ1-4; CDR3 protein: CASSPPSPNRSLATNEKLFF; CDR3 DNA: TGTGCCAGCAGCCCACCTTCGCCCAACAGGTCGCTTGCAACTAATGAAAAACTGTTTTTT
V gene: TRBV23-1; D gene: -; clone size: -; J gene: TRBJ1-3; CDR3 protein: CASSQSQGPGNTIYF; CDR3 DNA: TGCGCCAGCAGTCAATCCCAGGGCCCTGGAAACACCATATATTTT
V gene: TRBV6-1; D gene: -; clone size: few; J gene: TRBJ2-1; CDR3 protein: CASGETANNEQFF; CDR3 DNA: TGTGCCAGCGGGGAGACGGCAAACAATGAGCAGTTCTTC
V gene: TRBV2; D gene: -; clone size: -; J gene: TRBJ1-1; CDR3 protein: CATRGFMNTEAFF; CDR3 DNA: TGTGCCACGCGGGGCTTCATGAACACTGAAGCTTTCTTT
V gene: TRBV11-1; D gene: -; clone size: once; J gene: TRBJ1-1; CDR3 protein: CASSLGTGNTEAFF; CDR3 DNA: TGTGCCAGCAGCTTAGGGACTGGGAACACTGAAGCTTTCTTT
V gene: TRBV4-3; D gene: -; clone size: -; J gene: TRBJ2-1; CDR3 protein: CASSQESEDPSSYNEQFF; CDR3 DNA: TGCGCCAGCAGCCAAGAATCTGAAGACCCTAGCTCCTACAATGAGCAGTTCTTC
V gene: TRBV6-5; D gene: -; clone size: -; J gene: TRBJ2-4; CDR3 protein: CASRTGGLAKNIQYF; CDR3 DNA: TGTGCCAGCAGGACGGGGGGCCTAGCCAAAAACATTCAGTACTTC
V gene: TRBV5-1; D gene: TRBD1; clone size: -; J gene: TRBJ2-7; CDR3 protein: CASSPDRGGEQYF; CDR3 DNA: TGCGCCAGCAGCCCGGACAGGGGGGGCGAGCAGTACTTC
V gene: TRBV28; D gene: TRBD2; clone size: -; J gene: TRBJ2-1; CDR3 protein: CASMGSGGRSYNEQFF; CDR3 DNA: TGTGCCAGCATGGGTAGCGGGGGGCGCTCCTACAATGAGCAGTTCTTC
V gene: TRBV4-2; D gene: TRBD1; clone size: -; J gene: TRBJ1-2; CDR3 protein: CASSQGGQNYGYTF; CDR3 DNA: TGTGCCAGCAGCCAAGGGGGACAGAACTATGGCTACACCTTC
V gene: TRBV7-9; D gene: -; clone size: -; J gene: TRBJ1-2; CDR3 protein: CASSGRFSRDSYGYTF; CDR3 DNA: TGTGCCAGCAGCGGAAGATTTTCCCGGGACTCGTATGGCTACACCTTC
V gene: TRBV6-5; D gene: TRBD2; clone size: -; J gene: TRBJ2-1; CDR3 protein: CASSLAGGSSYNEQFF; CDR3 DNA: TGTGCCAGCAGTTTGGCGGGGGGCAGCTCCTACAATGAGCAGTTCTTC
V gene: TRBV4-1; D gene: TRBD1; clone size: -; J gene: TRBJ1-5; CDR3 protein: CASSQPDRGAGQPQHF; CDR3 DNA: TGCGCCAGCAGCCAGCCGGACAGGGGCGCGGGTCAGCCCCAGCATTTT
V gene: TRBV5-1; D gene: TRBD2; clone size: -; J gene: TRBJ2-1; CDR3 protein: CASSYGTSGYNEQFF; CDR3 DNA: TGCGCCAGCAGCTACGGGACTAGCGGCTACAATGAGCAGTTCTTC
V gene: TRBV5-4; D gene: -; clone size: -; J gene: TRBJ1-3; CDR3 protein: CASSSQGPGNTIYF; CDR3 DNA: TGTGCCAGCAGCTCACAGGGCCCTGGAAACACCATATATTTT
V gene: TRBV4-2; D gene: TRBD1; clone size: -; J gene: TRBJ1-2; CDR3 protein: CASSQDPDRGRSGYTF; CDR3 DNA: TGTGCCAGCAGCCAAGATCCGGACAGGGGGCGATCGGGCTACACCTTC
V gene: TRBV4-1; D gene: -; clone size: -; J gene: TRBJ2-2; CDR3 protein: CASSQDQDTGELFF; CDR3 DNA: TGCGCCAGCAGCCAAGATCAGGACACCGGGGAGCTGTTTTTT
V gene: TRBV5-1; D gene: TRBD1; clone size: -; J gene: TRBJ1-1; CDR3 protein: CASSSLGTGGTEAFF; CDR3 DNA: TGCGCCAGCAGCTCACTGGGGACAGGGGGCACTGAAGCTTTCTTT
V gene: TRBV2; D gene: -; clone size: -; J gene: TRBJ1-1; CDR3 protein: CASQGYTEAFF; CDR3 DNA: TGTGCCAGTCAGGGATACACTGAAGCTTTCTTT
V gene: TRBV11-1; D gene: TRBD2; clone size: -; J gene: TRBJ2-1; CDR3 protein: CASSSRGGALDEQFF; CDR3 DNA: TGTGCCAGCAGCTCCCGCGGGGGGGCCCTCGATGAGCAGTTCTTC
V gene: TRBV4-1; D gene: -; clone size: -; J gene: TRBJ1-1; CDR3 protein: CASSQVFTAEAFF; CDR3 DNA: TGCGCCAGCAGCCAAGTGTTTACGGCTGAAGCTTTCTTT
V gene: TRBV5-6; D gene: TRBD1; clone size: once; J gene: TRBJ1-6; CDR3 protein: CASSLALDRENSPLHF; CDR3 DNA: TGTGCCAGCAGCTTGGCTTTAGACAGGGAGAATTCACCCCTCCACTTT
V gene: TRBV9; D gene: -; clone size: once; J gene: TRBJ1-2; CDR3 protein: CASSLGEDYGYTF; CDR3 DNA: TGTGCCAGCAGCCTAGGGGAGGACTATGGCTACACCTTC
V gene: TRBV27; D gene: TRBD2; clone size: -; J gene: TRBJ2-3; CDR3 protein: CASSPRNRGGHDTQYF; CDR3 DNA: TGTGCCAGCAGTCCCCGGAACCGGGGGGGCCACGATACGCAGTATTTT
V gene: TRBV4-1; D gene: TRBD2; clone size: -; J gene: TRBJ2-5; CDR3 protein: CASSQAAGVQETQYF; CDR3 DNA: TGCGCCAGCAGCCAAGCAGCGGGGGTCCAAGAGACCCAGTACTTC